This is a list of T cell receptor beta chains from one sample in a study of radiation and T cells in renal cell carcinoma. Some clones are missing from TCRdb's copy, which holds only in-frame ones; the method was immunoSEQ multiplex PCR. The data hold around 95,000 clones, with 75% to 85% observed a single time. The material was blood, obtained from a patient whose treatment included radiotherapy and nephrectomy. The receptors derive from a man in his fifties or sixties with renal cell carcinoma. Both conserved end residues are part of each CDR3. Fields, in order: clone size, J gene, D gene, V gene, CDR3 DNA, CDR3 protein. D genes are given only for firm matches. Not all rows give a size; the values are once, few, many and, for expanded clones, a class.

>-|TRBJ1-3|-|TRBV28
TGTGCCAGCAACCCGGGGCATTCCTTCTCTGGAAACACCATATATTTT
CASNPGHSFSGNTIYF
>-|TRBJ2-6|-|TRBV19
TGTGCCAGTAGTATTTGGGGGGCTGGGGCCAACGTCCTGACTTTC
CASSIWGAGANVLTF
>few|TRBJ2-2|-|TRBV28
TGTGCCAGCAGTTCCCCGACGCCTACCGGGGAGCTGTTTTTT
CASSSPTPTGELFF
>-|TRBJ2-7|-|TRBV4-3
TGCGCCAGCAGCCAAGGAGTAGGCCTAGACTCTTTCTACGAGCAGTACTTC
CASSQGVGLDSFYEQYF
>-|TRBJ1-5|TRBD1|TRBV15
TGTGCCACCAGCAAACGCTTCCGGGACAGGGTAAGCAATCAGCCCCAGCATTTT
CATSKRFRDRVSNQPQHF
>-|TRBJ2-7|TRBD2|TRBV30
TGTGCCTCTACAATGGGACTAGCGGGAGTATACGAGCAGTACTTC
CASTMGLAGVYEQYF
>-|TRBJ2-1|TRBD2|TRBV9
TGTGCCAGCAGCGTAAGCGGGGACAATGAGCAGTTCTTC
CASSVSGDNEQFF
>-|TRBJ1-2|-|TRBV9
TGTGCCAGCAGCCCCCGCCGTGGGGATGGAGGTGGCTACACCTTC
CASSPRRGDGGGYTF
>-|TRBJ2-7|-|TRBV7-2
TGTGCCAGCACCCCCCCCTACTCCTACGAGCAGTACTTC
CASTPPYSYEQYF
>-|TRBJ2-1|-|TRBV19
TGTGCCAGTAGTATCGGGAGATGGGGGGAGCAGTTCTTC
CASSIGRWGEQFF
>-|TRBJ2-7|TRBD2|TRBV13
TGTGCCAGCAGCTCCGAGACTAGCGGGAGCGGTTGGGAGCAGTACTTC
CASSSETSGSGWEQYF
>-|TRBJ2-3|-|TRBV18
TGTGCCAGCTTAGCGGACACCACAGATACGCAGTATTTT
CASLADTTDTQYF
>-|TRBJ2-1|-|TRBV6-1
TGTGCCAGCAGTGAACGGTTAGCGGGCGGTGGGGGCAAGCAGTTCTTC
CASSERLAGGGGKQFF
>-|TRBJ2-2|-|TRBV11-3
TGTGCCAGCAGCCCAGGGTGGGGGACCGCCACCGGGGAGCTGTTTTTT
CASSPGWGTATGELFF
>-|TRBJ1-2|TRBD1|TRBV7-9
TGTGCCAGCTACAGGGGAGGGTCGAGGTACGACTACACCTTC
CASYRGGSRYDYTF
>-|TRBJ2-3|-|TRBV15
TGTGCCACCAGCAGAGATCGCGCGGGTTCCACAGATACGCAGTATTTT
CATSRDRAGSTDTQYF
>-|TRBJ2-6|-|TRBV10-3
TGTGCCATCAGTGAGGCCCGCTCTGGGGCCAACGTCCTGACTTTC
CAISEARSGANVLTF
>-|TRBJ2-1|-|TRBV5-1
TGCGCCAGCAGCGAGAGGCCAGGGAGTGAGCAGTTCTTC
CASSERPGSEQFF
>-|TRBJ1-4|-|TRBV2
TGTGCCAGCAGGATGGGCAGGGAGGTTGAAAAACTGTTTTTT
CASRMGREVEKLFF
>-|TRBJ2-2|TRBD1|TRBV5-4
TGTGCCAGCAGTTCAAGGGACAGAAACACCGGGGAGCTGTTTTTT
CASSSRDRNTGELFF
>-|TRBJ2-5|TRBD2|TRBV7-8
TGTGCCAGCAGCCTCAGAGCGGGACGAGAGACCCAGTACTTC
CASSLRAGRETQYF
>-|TRBJ2-1|TRBD2|TRBV5-1
TGCGCCAGCAGTGAGAGAGCGGGAGGGCCTAATGAGCAGTTCTTC
CASSERAGGPNEQFF
>few|TRBJ1-1|-|TRBV5-4
TGTGCCAGCAGCTTGGGAGGGGGAACTGAAGCTTTCTTT
CASSLGGGTEAFF
>-|TRBJ1-2|TRBD1|TRBV28
TGTGCCAGCAGTGTCCCACAGGGGGCGCCTTCCTATGGCTACACCTTC
CASSVPQGAPSYGYTF
>-|TRBJ2-5|TRBD2|TRBV10-3
TGTGCCATCAGTGAAGCCGCGGGAGGGGGGCAAGAGACCCAGTACTTC
CAISEAAGGGQETQYF
>once|TRBJ2-4|-|TRBV15
TGTGCCGAAACTTCAGACGGCAGGGTGGGCAGAAACATTCAGTACTTC
CAETSDGRVGRNIQYF
>-|TRBJ2-5|TRBD1|TRBV19
TGTGCCAGTAGTGTACAGGGACAGAACCAAGAGACCCAGTACTTC
CASSVQGQNQETQYF
>-|TRBJ1-1|-|TRBV7-9
TGTGCCAGCAGCTTGGGGGGCTCGAGTGGTGAAGCTTTCTTT
CASSLGGSSGEAFF
>once|TRBJ2-3|-|TRBV28
TGTGCCAGCAGTTTCTCCGGGGCGGGGTACACAGATACGCAGTATTTT
CASSFSGAGYTDTQYF
>-|TRBJ1-2|-|TRBV6-6
TGTGCCAGCAGCTTCCTCGGGACGGACTATGGCTACACCTTC
CASSFLGTDYGYTF
>-|TRBJ1-6|TRBD1|TRBV5-1
TGCGCCAGCAGCTTGGTGGGACAGTCCAATTCACCCCTCCACTTT
CASSLVGQSNSPLHF
>-|TRBJ1-2|TRBD1|TRBV7-8
TGTGCCAGCAGCTTAGTCGGGTCAGCGACCGGGACAGCAATCTATGGCTACACCTTC
CASSLVGSATGTAIYGYTF
>-|TRBJ2-1|-|TRBV6-6
TGTGCCAGCAGTTTGGCGGGCGCCTACAATGAGCAGTTCTTC
CASSLAGAYNEQFF
>-|TRBJ1-2|TRBD1|TRBV7-6
TGTGCCAGCAGCGCCGGGACAGGGGGCGGGATTGGCTACACCTTC
CASSAGTGGGIGYTF
>-|TRBJ2-5|-|TRBV7-2
TGTGCCAGCAGACAAACAGGGATGAAGACCCAGTACTTC
CASRQTGMKTQYF
>-|TRBJ1-1|-|TRBV4-1
TGCGCCAGCACCAACAAGGGGGGCGGGGGCACTGAAGCTTTCTTT
CASTNKGGGGTEAFF
>-|TRBJ1-6|-|TRBV4-2
TGTGCCAGCAGCCAGATGACAGGCTCCTATAATTCACCCCTCCACTTT
CASSQMTGSYNSPLHF
>-|TRBJ1-2|-|TRBV28
TGTGCCAGCAGTTTGGCCTACCCTCTGACAGGCCCCTATGGCTACACCTTC
CASSLAYPLTGPYGYTF
>-|TRBJ1-4|-|TRBV9
TGTGCCAGCAGCCCCTCCTTCTTGAGTAGCCTTGGTAAAGGGGAAAAACTGTTTTTT
CASSPSFLSSLGKGEKLFF
>-|TRBJ1-1|TRBD1|TRBV18
TGTGCCAGCTCGCCCGGACAGGGGAACACTGAAGCTTTCTTT
CASSPGQGNTEAFF
>-|TRBJ2-7|TRBD1|TRBV15
TGTGCCACCAGCAGGGACAGGGCTGCCTACGAGCAGTACTTC
CATSRDRAAYEQYF
>-|TRBJ2-5|TRBD2|TRBV30
TGTGCCTGGAGTAACCTAGCGGGGGGGTTTGGGACCCAGTACTTC
CAWSNLAGGFGTQYF
>-|TRBJ2-7|-|TRBV6-6
TGTGCCAGCAGCCGACAGGAATCCTACGAGCAGTACTTC
CASSRQESYEQYF
>-|TRBJ2-3|-|TRBV15
TGTGCCACCAGCAGGAGAGGCACAGATACGCAGTATTTT
CATSRRGTDTQYF